These T cell receptor beta chains were read from a single sample in a study of cytomegalovirus exposure and HLA in healthy donors. The table came from immunoSEQ multiplex PCR; TCRdb's copy has only in-frame clones and leaves some out. The table shows some 150,000 clones, with 80% to 90% occurring only once. The sequenced sample consisted of PBMCs. Receptor source: a young man in good health and CMV-seropositive. The CDR3 runs from the conserved cysteine through the conserved F or W. The D gene is left open where the match is weak. Clone size, where shown, is once, few, many, or a class for clones that have expanded.

D gene,J gene,V gene,CDR3 length,clone size,CDR3 DNA,CDR3 protein
TRBD1,TRBJ1-5,TRBV6-6,16,few,TGTGCCAGCGAAGGCCCGGGCCAGGGGGGCAATCAGCCCCAGCATTTT,CASEGPGQGGNQPQHF
NA,TRBJ1-2,TRBV30,12,NA,TGTGCCTGGAGTGTTTCGGGCTATGGCTACACCTTC,CAWSVSGYGYTF
TRBD1,TRBJ1-2,TRBV11-1,17,NA,TGTGCCAGCAGCTTAGCTGGGACAGGGAGCGGATCGGATGGCTACACCTTC,CASSLAGTGSGSDGYTF
TRBD1,TRBJ1-1,TRBV19,15,NA,TGTGCCAGTAGTATCTCCGGACAGGGGAGCACTGAAGCTTTCTTT,CASSISGQGSTEAFF
TRBD1,TRBJ2-1,TRBV4-1,16,NA,TGCGCCAGCAGCCAACCTTACAGGGGGCGCCACAATGAGCAGTTCTTC,CASSQPYRGRHNEQFF
NA,TRBJ2-1,TRBV30,13,NA,TGTGCCTGGAGTGTAAACGAGGCCAATGAGCAGTTCTTC,CAWSVNEANEQFF
NA,TRBJ1-1,TRBV29-1,11,NA,TGCAGCGCAATGGGGAGGTCTGAAGCTTTCTTT,CSAMGRSEAFF
NA,TRBJ2-1,TRBV5-1,14,NA,TGCGCCAGCAGCTTGCCCGGGGTCTACAATGAGCAGTTCTTC,CASSLPGVYNEQFF
NA,TRBJ2-2,TRBV28,15,NA,TGTGCCAGCAGTTTGGTAGCCTTCTATACCGGGGAGCTGTTTTTT,CASSLVAFYTGELFF
NA,TRBJ1-2,TRBV6-5,15,NA,TGTGCCAGCAGTTCCCCCCGCTTGGCAAACTATGGCTACACCTTC,CASSSPRLANYGYTF
NA,TRBJ1-5,TRBV7-2,14,few,TGTGCCAGCAGCTTAAAAGGGGCTAGTCAGCCCCAGCATTTT,CASSLKGASQPQHF
TRBD1,TRBJ1-6,TRBV19,15,NA,TGTGCCAGTAGTTCTTACGGGACAGCCAATTCACCCCTCCACTTT,CASSSYGTANSPLHF
TRBD2,TRBJ2-7,TRBV4-1,14,NA,TGCGCCAGCAGCTATAGCGGGAGTGGCGACGAGCAGTACTTC,CASSYSGSGDEQYF
NA,TRBJ1-2,TRBV6-4,14,few,TGTGCCAGCAGTGACTCGATGGAGTCCCCTTCCTACACCTTC,CASSDSMESPSYTF
NA,TRBJ2-1,TRBV19,12,NA,TGTGCCAGTAGTTTTCTAGCCAATGAGCAGTTCTTC,CASSFLANEQFF
TRBD2,TRBJ2-3,TRBV7-9,14,once,TGTGCTTTACTGCGGGCGGGGGGGACAGATACGCAGTATTTT,CALLRAGGTDTQYF
NA,TRBJ2-7,TRBV13,14,NA,TGTGCCAGCAGCTTAGGCCACAGGTCCTACGAGCAGTACTTC,CASSLGHRSYEQYF
NA,TRBJ2-5,TRBV6-5,14,NA,TGTGCCAGCAGTTACGCAGGCGGGGGCGAGACCCAGTACTTC,CASSYAGGGETQYF
NA,TRBJ2-2,TRBV19,13,once,TGTGCCAGTAGTATTATCCGCACCGGGGAGCTGTTTTTT,CASSIIRTGELFF
TRBD1,TRBJ1-2,TRBV19,13,NA,TGTGCCACCACCTCAGGGGGAGCCTATGGCTACACCTTC,CATTSGGAYGYTF
NA,TRBJ2-2,TRBV5-1,12,NA,TGCGCCAGCAGCTTGGACTTCGGGGAGCTGTTTTTT,CASSLDFGELFF
TRBD1,TRBJ1-5,TRBV19,16,NA,TGTGCCACCCAACGTGACAGGGGATCGGGCAATCAGCCCCAGCATTTT,CATQRDRGSGNQPQHF
NA,TRBJ2-6,TRBV9,12,NA,TGTGCCAGCCTCTCTGGGGCCAACGTCCTGACTTTC,CASLSGANVLTF
NA,TRBJ2-5,TRBV18,14,NA,TGTGCCAGCTCACCACCTGGCTCCCAGGAGACCCAGTACTTC,CASSPPGSQETQYF
NA,TRBJ2-1,TRBV7-9,16,NA,TGTGCCAGCAGCTTCGACCCGGGACAAGGGCCCAATGAGCAGTTCTTC,CASSFDPGQGPNEQFF
TRBD1,TRBJ2-7,TRBV28,14,NA,TGTGCCAGCAGAGGGACAGGGTCCTCCTACGAGCAGTACTTC,CASRGTGSSYEQYF
TRBD2,TRBJ2-3,TRBV13,15,NA,TGTGCCAGCAGCCCATTTTTGGGAGGGACAGATACGCAGTATTTT,CASSPFLGGTDTQYF
TRBD2,TRBJ2-7,TRBV27,15,NA,TGTGCCAGCAAGATCGGGGGGGACACCTTCTACGAGCAGTACTTC,CASKIGGDTFYEQYF
TRBD2,TRBJ2-2,TRBV29-1,14,many,TGCAGCGTTGGCGCGGGAGGAGACACCGGGGAGCTGTTTTTT,CSVGAGGDTGELFF